A single T cell receptor beta chain is shown here with its context. Assay: immunoSEQ multiplex PCR; the TCRdb copy retains only in-frame clones and omits some. The sample yields some 290,000 clones, roughly 90% seen once. The entry originates in a study of blood T cell repertoires in COVID-19. Study summary: Nucleic acid was either cDNA or gDNA, and it came from T cells, B-cell-depleted T cells, or PBMCs.

V dropped 3 bases and J dropped 6; count of bases not matched to a gene: 12. CDR1 SNHLY and CDR2 FYNNEI come from the germline V gene. This CDR3 is built from 17 residues. The cohort comprised adults aged about 18 to 90 years residing in under 30 US areas. Participants had their cohort set by participant-reported clinical history. This chain connects TRBV2 to TRBJ2-3; 10 bases are shared with TRBD2. This TCR was recovered from a middle-aged woman with acute COVID-19. Sample: PBMCs or T cells enriched from blood (not recorded which). The CDR3 is CASSDHPSGSYLDTQYF. In DNA, the CDR3 is TGTGCCAGCAGTGACCATCCTAGCGGGAGTTATTTGGATACGCAGTATTTT. The whole variable domain, filled in from reference TRBV2 and TRBJ2-3, reads EPEVTQTPSHQVTQMGQEVILRCVPISNHLYFYWYRQILGQKVEFLVSFYNNEISEKSEIFDDQFSVERPDGSNFTLKIRSTKLEDSAMYFCASSDHPSGSYLDTQYFGPGTRLTVL.